These 22 T cell receptor beta chains originate from one sample sequenced in a study of beta chain features in type 1 diabetes. Expressed TCRB transcripts were sequenced after all isolated RNA was converted to cDNA. Profiling relied on immunoSEQ multiplex PCR, and the TCRdb table lists in-frame clones only, not all of them. The sample records about 160,000 clones, 7.5% to 10% being singletons. The specimen sequenced was central memory CD4+ T cells from blood. The source is a young man in good health.

This rearrangement joins TRBV5-4 to TRBJ2-1; 14 bases line up with TRBD2. The CDR3 has 16 amino acids. Germline V lookup: CDR1 SGHNT, CDR2 YYREEE (reference sequence). Trimming took 4 bases from V and 3 from J; bases not matched to a gene: 3. The CDR3 coding sequence is TGTGCCAGCAGCAAGGGACTAGCGGGGGACTACAATGAGCAGTTCTTC. Its protein is CASSKGLAGDYNEQFF.

This clone has just a few counts. This chain connects TRBV18 to TRBJ2-1; tentatively, D is TRBD1 (5 bases). The CDR3 is made up of 13 amino acids. Germline assignment: CDR1 KGHSH and CDR2 LQKENI. V was trimmed by 2 bases and J by 8 bases, leaving 10 bases between them. This chain's CDR3 is CASSPSGNYEQFF. DNA for the CDR3: TGTGCCAGCTCACCATCAGGGAACTATGAGCAGTTCTTC.

Many counts were recorded for this clone. The genes are TRBV5-4 and TRBJ2-2; 9 bases are shared with TRBD2. The J segment lost 7 bases and the V segment lost 4 bases, leaving 11 bases of the junction unmatched. Germline CDR1 reads SGHNT; CDR2 reads YYREEE (reference sequence). The CDR3 has 16 amino acids. CDR3 sequence reads: CASSPQLAGISGELFF. In nucleotides, the CDR3 is TGTGCCAGCAGCCCACAGCTAGCGGGGATAAGCGGGGAGCTGTTTTTT.

The chain has TRBV7-3 and TRBJ2-2, with 8 bases fitting TRBD1. The CDR3 is 17 residues long. V was pared by 5 bases and J by 0 bases, with 8 bases of the junction left unmatched. CDR1 and CDR2 (germline): SGHTA, FQGTGA. The CDR3 protein is CASSTLQGATNTGELFF. The CDR3 nucleotides read TGTGCCAGCAGCACCTTGCAGGGGGCCACGAACACCGGGGAGCTGTTTTTT.

This clone was counted a few times. The rearrangement uses TRBV19 and TRBJ1-1; D call uncertain. CDR1 is LNHDA, CDR2 SQIVND, per germline (reference sequence). The CDR3 consists of 12 residues. V lost 4 bases and J 5 bases, leaving 8 bases between the germline ends. CDR3 bases: TGTGCCAGTAGTACGGGGTGGACTGAAGCTTTCTTT. Residues: CASSTGWTEAFF.

This clone was seen many times. The chain combines TRBV28 with TRBJ1-5; 9 bases align to TRBD1. The CDR3 runs to 14 residues. V was clipped by 6 bases and J by 6 bases; unmatched bases: 6. Germline V gene sequence: CDR1 MDHEN, CDR2 SYDVKM. DNA for the CDR3: TGTGCCAGCAGGGGAGGACAGGGGCGTCAGCCCCAGCATTTT. Translating it yields CASRGGQGRQPQHF.

This clone was recorded many times. The chain recombines TRBV4-2 with TRBJ1-6; 8 bases match TRBD1. V shed 3 bases, J shed 9 bases, and the junction held 7 bases outside the gene matches. There are 15 residues in the CDR3. Germline assignment: CDR1 LGHNA and CDR2 YNFKEQ. The CDR3 here is CASSQPGQGSSPLHF. CDR3 DNA: TGTGCCAGCAGCCAGCCCGGACAGGGAAGTTCACCCCTCCACTTT.

V usage is TRBV6-1 and J usage is TRBJ2-7; 7 bases agree with TRBD1. V trimming: 5 bases; J trimming: 3 bases; junction bases outside the gene matches: 10. CDR1 is MNHNS and CDR2 is SASEGT in the germline V gene. The CDR3 is made up of 15 amino acids. In nucleotides, the CDR3 is TGTGCCAGCAGTCGTGGACAGGAACGTAGCTACGAGCAGTACTTC. Encoded protein: CASSRGQERSYEQYF.

The chain employs TRBV5-1 and TRBJ2-7; TRBD1 is a possible D gene (5 bases). Germline CDR1 is SGHRS and CDR2 is YFSETQ. Deletions cut 3 bases from V and 4 bases from J, with 14 bases between. CDR3 length: 14 amino acids. The CDR3 is CASSSQGRSYEQYF. CDR3 sequence (DNA): TGCGCCAGCAGCTCGCAGGGCCGGTCGTACGAGCAGTACTTC.

This rearrangement joins TRBV7-2 to TRBJ2-7, with TRBD2 matching over 7 bases. Germline V gives CDR1 SGHTA, CDR2 FQGNSA. The CDR3 sequence is 14 residues long. Trimming cost V 7 bases and J 3 bases; bases outside gene matches: 9. The CDR3 sequence is CASTSGGLIYEQYF. In DNA form, the CDR3 reads TGTGCCAGCACATCGGGAGGACTAATCTACGAGCAGTACTTC.

CDR3 nucleotides: TGTGCCAGCAGCTTTGGAAACAGTAGGACTGAAGCTTTCTTT. This gives the protein CASSFGNSRTEAFF. The rearrangement joins TRBV5-4 to TRBJ1-1, with unresolved D. Germline CDR1 and CDR2: SGHNT and YYREEE (reference sequence). V lost 2 bases and J 5 bases, leaving 13 bases between the germline ends. The CDR3 is 14 residues long.

The chain recombines TRBV5-8 with TRBJ1-5, with D possibly being TRBD1 (6 bases). V gave up 4 bases and J gave up 4 bases, with 9 bases separating them. This CDR3 comprises 13 residues. Germline V gene data show CDR1 as SGHTS and CDR2 as YDEGEE. The CDR3 nucleotides are TGTGCCAGCAGCAAAGACAGGAATCAGCCCCAGCATTTT. Translated: CASSKDRNQPQHF. The full variable domain, its missing parts supplied by reference TRBV5-8 and TRBJ1-5, is EAGVTQSPTHLIKTRGQQATLRCSPISGHTSVYWYQQALGLGLQFLLWYDEGEERNRGNFPPRFSGRQFPNYSSELNVNALELEDSALYLCASSKDRNQPQHFGDGTRLSIL.

This clone was counted a few times. The J gene is TRBJ1-2, the V gene TRBV7-3, with D unclear. This CDR3 is built from 14 residues. V lost 5 bases and J lost 5, with 15 bases in between. Germline V gene lookup returns CDR1 SGHTA and CDR2 FQGTGA. CDR3 in amino acids: CASSPDRQLYGYTF. CDR3 nucleotides: TGTGCCAGCAGCCCCGATAGGCAACTATATGGCTACACCTTC.

This clone appeared many times. The chain combines TRBV15 with TRBJ2-7; TRBD2 agrees at 8 bases. CDR3 size: 15 residues. Germline CDR1 and CDR2: LNHNV and YYDKDF (reference sequence). V was pared by 0 bases and J by 5 bases, with 6 bases of the junction left unmatched. CDR3 nucleotide sequence: TGTGCCACCAGCAGAGATCCGGGAGGGTCCGACGAGCAGTACTTC. Residues: CATSRDPGGSDEQYF. The complete variable domain, with remaining parts taken from reference TRBV15 and TRBJ2-7, reads DAMVIQNPRYQVTQFGKPVTLSCSQTLNHNVMYWYQQKSSQAPKLLFHYYDKDFNNEADTPDNFQSRRPNTSFCFLDIRSPGLGDTAMYLCATSRDPGGSDEQYFGPGTRLTVT.

The rearrangement joins TRBV27 to TRBJ2-7, with TRBD1 matching over 9 bases. V lost 1 base to trimming and J lost 5 bases; unmatched junction nucleotides: 6. The CDR3 has 15 residues. Germline CDR1 and CDR2: MNHEY and SMNVEV (reference sequence). The CDR3 sequence: CASSLLGTGYHEQYF. Here the CDR3 DNA reads TGTGCCAGCAGTTTATTGGGGACAGGGTACCACGAGCAGTACTTC.

The gene calls are TRBV30 and TRBJ1-5; 7 nucleotides align to TRBD1. CDR1 is GTSNPN and CDR2 is SVGIG in the germline V gene (reference sequence). V was clipped by 3 bases and J by 4 bases; unmatched bases: 6. This CDR3 spans 14 amino acids. The CDR3 DNA reads as TGTGCCTGGAGGTCTGGGACAGATAATCAGCCCCAGCATTTT. Protein sequence: CAWRSGTDNQPQHF.

V gene TRBV18 combines with J gene TRBJ1-2; TRBD1 aligns across 8 bases. The CDR3 contains 15 residues. Germline assignment: CDR1 KGHSH and CDR2 LQKENI. The V and J ends lost 3 bases and 2 bases, in that order; junction bases with no gene match: 5. In nucleotides, the CDR3 is TGTGCCAGCTCACCCTCGGGACAGGAGAACTATGGCTACACCTTC. Protein product: CASSPSGQENYGYTF.

This clone was seen a few times. The rearrangement uses TRBV27 and TRBJ2-7, with D perhaps matching TRBD1 (6 bases). This CDR3 is built from 11 residues. Between the trimmed V and J ends, which lost 10 bases and 10 bases, there was a span of 17 bases. CDR1 is MNHEY and CDR2 is SMNVEV in the germline V gene (reference sequence). The CDR3 sequence: CATSDSAVQYF. The CDR3 region has the DNA TGTGCCACGTCGGACAGCGCCGTCCAGTACTTC.

The V gene is TRBV6-5, the J gene TRBJ1-2, with 10 bases identical to TRBD1. The CDR3 loop spans 15 amino acids. The V gene end was trimmed by 7 bases and the J gene end by 4 bases; junction bases not matched to a gene: 9. Germline loops: CDR1 MNHEY, CDR2 SVGAGI. CDR3 protein: CASMGVGQGGYGYTF. The CDR3 bases are TGTGCCAGCATGGGGGTCGGACAGGGGGGCTATGGCTACACCTTC.

This sequence joins TRBV4-2 and TRBJ2-2; D might be TRBD2 (6 bases). This CDR3 is built from 15 residues. V was shortened by 5 bases and J by 1 base, with 11 bases between the two germline ends. Looked up from germline, CDR1 is LGHNA and CDR2 is YNFKEQ. The CDR3 coding sequence is TGTGCCAGCAGCATCGGGAGCGGGAACACCGGGGAGCTGTTTTTT. Translating it yields CASSIGSGNTGELFF.

The J gene is TRBJ2-1, the V gene TRBV7-2; D possibly corresponds to TRBD1 (5 bases). The CDR3 has 13 amino acids. Trimming pared 5 bases from V and 5 bases from J, leaving 10 bases between. Germline V gives CDR1 SGHTA, CDR2 FQGNSA. DNA for the CDR3: TGTGCCAGCAGCGCCGACAGAAACAATGAGCAGTTCTTC. As protein: CASSADRNNEQFF.

The chain carries TRBV5-1 and TRBJ2-3; TRBD1 matches at 8 bases. Losses at the gene ends were 3 bases for V and 6 bases for J; bases not matched to a gene: 0. This CDR3 contains 12 residues. CDR1 and CDR2 from the germline V gene are SGHRS and YFSETQ. The DNA for the CDR3 is TGCGCCAGCAGCTGGGACAGGGATACGCAGTATTTT. Residues: CASSWDRDTQYF.